This TCR beta chain was recovered during a study of blood T cells in healthy people across ages. Isolated PBMCs totaled at least 6.5 million in each sample. Samples each had at least 5.5 micrograms of total RNA extracted. Germline V gene data show CDR1 as SQVTM and CDR2 as ANQGSEA. The CDR3 extends over 13 amino acids. V shed 6 bases and J shed 0 bases, with 9 bases lying between them. On this clonotype itself: Its matching antigen is unknown.

Regarding the study as a whole: Diversity of TCR beta per million T cells declined in a roughly linear way with age. Among long-lived donors, naive CD4+ cells were more numerous and diversity higher than in aged donors.

The use of a sample-barcoded 5' primer and a J-beta primer mix characterized a second PCR of roughly 6 to 11 cycles. TCRdb ran MiXCR on the 5' RACE reads and lists one entry per CDR3 protein. This sample has approximately 820,000 distinct CDR3 sequences, with 44% found just once. The rearrangement uses TRBV29-1 and TRBJ2-4; perhaps TRBD1 as D (6 bases). The TCR originated in a man aged 60 to 75 in good health. The source material was blood. For the CDR3, the DNA is TGCAGCGTATCAGGGGAAGCCAAAAACATTCAGTACTTC. It specifies CSVSGEAKNIQYF.